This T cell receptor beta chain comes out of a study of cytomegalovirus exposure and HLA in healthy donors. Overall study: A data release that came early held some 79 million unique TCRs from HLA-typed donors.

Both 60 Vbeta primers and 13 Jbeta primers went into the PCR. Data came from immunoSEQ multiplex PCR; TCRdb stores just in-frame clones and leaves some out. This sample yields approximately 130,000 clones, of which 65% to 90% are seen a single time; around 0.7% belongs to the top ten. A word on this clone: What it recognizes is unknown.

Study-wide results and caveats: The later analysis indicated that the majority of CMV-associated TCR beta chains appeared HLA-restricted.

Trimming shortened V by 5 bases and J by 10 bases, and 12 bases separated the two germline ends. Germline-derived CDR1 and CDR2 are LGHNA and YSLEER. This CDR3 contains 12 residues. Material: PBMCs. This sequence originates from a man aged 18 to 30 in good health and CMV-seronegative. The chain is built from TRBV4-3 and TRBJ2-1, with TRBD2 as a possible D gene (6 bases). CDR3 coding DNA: TGCGCCAGCAGCATTGGTGGGGGGGAGCAGTTCTTC. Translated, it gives CASSIGGGEQFF.